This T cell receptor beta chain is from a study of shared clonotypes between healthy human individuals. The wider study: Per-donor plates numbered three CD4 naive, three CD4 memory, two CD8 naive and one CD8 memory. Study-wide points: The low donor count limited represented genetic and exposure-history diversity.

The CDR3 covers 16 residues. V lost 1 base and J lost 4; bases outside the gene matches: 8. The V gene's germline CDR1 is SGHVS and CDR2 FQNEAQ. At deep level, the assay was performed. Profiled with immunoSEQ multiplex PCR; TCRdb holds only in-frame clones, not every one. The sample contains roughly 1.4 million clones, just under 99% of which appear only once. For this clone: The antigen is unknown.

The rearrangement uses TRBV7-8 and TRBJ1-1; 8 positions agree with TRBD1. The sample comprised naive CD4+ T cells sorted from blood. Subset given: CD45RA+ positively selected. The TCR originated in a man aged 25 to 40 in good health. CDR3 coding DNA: TGTGCCAGCAGCTTAGGACCAGGGGGCCGACCCACTGAAGCTTTCTTT. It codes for CASSLGPGGRPTEAFF.